Following are 14 T cell receptor beta chains from one sample sequenced in a study of OX40 agonist ivuxolimab in advanced cancers. Clones were read by immunoSEQ multiplex PCR, and TCRdb kept only the in-frame ones, dropping some. Here the sample spans more than 45,000 clones, approximately 82% being singletons. The input for sequencing was CD4+ or CD8+ T cells sorted from blood, taken in a trial of the OX40 agonist ivuxolimab. These receptors originate from an adult with an advanced solid tumor such as melanoma, head and neck, liver or kidney cancer.

This clone has only one observation. J is TRBJ2-5 and V is TRBV5-1, with D possibly called TRBD1 or TRBD2 (6 bases each). This CDR3 is 16 amino acids long. Germline CDR1 is SGHRS and CDR2 is YFSETQ. Between the trimmed V and J ends, which lost 4 bases and 1 base, there was a span of 17 bases. The CDR3 region is CASSLLGAGTQETQYF. CDR3 nucleotide sequence: TGCGCCAGCAGCCTGTTGGGGGCGGGGACCCAAGAGACCCAGTACTTC.

The CDR3 here is CAALAPPVEQYF. The CDR3 coding sequence is TGTGCCGCCCTTGCCCCACCGGTCGAGCAGTACTTC. J is TRBJ2-7 and V is TRBV21-1; TRBD2 reflects the table's D call only, with no check against the DNA. TRBV21-1 is shown as a pseudogene. The CDR3 has 12 residues.

Remarks on this clone: The sample contains more than one DNA sequence encoding this CDR3. The V gene is TRBV7-9, the J gene TRBJ1-4; 10 bases align to TRBD1. V dropped 1 base and J dropped 8; count of bases not matched to a gene: 4. Germline values: CDR1 SEHNR, CDR2 FQNEAQ (reference sequence). There are 15 residues in the CDR3. The chain's CDR3 is CASSLGTGGREKLFF. The CDR3 region has the DNA TGTGCCAGCAGCTTAGGGACAGGGGGACGGGAAAAACTGTTTTTT.

J is TRBJ1-1 and V is TRBV6-5; D possibly corresponds to TRBD1 (5 bases). CDR1 is MNHEY, CDR2 SVGAGI, per germline. Trimming removed 5 bases at V and 5 bases at J, with 12 bases between. The CDR3 totals 13 residues. The DNA of the CDR3 is TGTGCCAGCAGTCCACCCCAGGGAACTGAAGCTTTCTTT. Protein: CASSPPQGTEAFF.

The chain uses TRBV19 and TRBJ2-5; no clear D. The CDR3 loop spans 13 amino acids. Germline CDR1 LNHDA, CDR2 SQIVND (reference sequence). V shed 6 bases and J shed 2 bases, with 10 bases lying between them. This CDR3 is CASRRTEQETQYF. The CDR3, as DNA: TGTGCCAGTAGGAGGACGGAGCAAGAGACCCAGTACTTC. The complete variable domain, with remaining parts taken from reference TRBV19 and TRBJ2-5, reads DGGITQSPKYLFRKEGQNVTLSCEQNLNHDAMYWYRQDPGQGLRLIYYSQIVNDFQKGDIAEGYSVSREKKESFPLTVTSAQKNPTAFYLCASRRTEQETQYFGPGTRLLVL.

This chain links TRBV28 with TRBJ2-3; 11 positions agree with TRBD2. This CDR3 region has 15 residues. V shed 4 bases and J 2 bases; nucleotides not matched to a gene: 2. The germline gives CDR1 MDHEN, CDR2 SYDVKM. CDR3 DNA: TGTGCCAGCAGTTCGACTAGCGGGGCCACAGATACGCAGTATTTT. Translating it yields CASSSTSGATDTQYF.

Remarks on this clone: This specimen includes other DNA sequences encoding the same CDR3. The chain joins TRBV6-1 to TRBJ1-5; no reliable D call. Germline assignment: CDR1 MNHNS and CDR2 SASEGT. V was clipped by 1 base and J by 0 bases, with 4 bases between them. CDR3 length: 14 residues. The CDR3 sequence is CASSEVGSNQPQHF. CDR3 DNA: TGTGCCAGCAGTGAAGTGGGTAGCAATCAGCCCCAGCATTTT.

The chain joins TRBV2 to TRBJ2-1, with D possibly TRBD2 on 5 matching bases. The V gene's germline CDR1 is SNHLY and CDR2 FYNNEI. V shed 11 bases and J shed 6 bases, with 17 bases lying between them. The CDR3 loop spans 13 amino acids. CDR3 region: CALGSGSGNEQFF. The CDR3, as DNA: TGTGCCCTCGGCTCCGGAAGCGGCAATGAGCAGTTCTTC.

This clone turned up a few times. In nucleotides, the CDR3 is TGTGCCAGCAGCCAGGGAGGGGGGGCGGAGAACTATGGCTACACCTTC. Amino acids: CASSQGGGAENYGYTF. The J gene is TRBJ1-2, the V gene TRBV4-2, with a possible D match to TRBD1 (6 bases). This CDR3 is built from 16 residues. The germline V and J ends were trimmed by 3 bases and 2 bases, with 16 bases remaining between them. CDR1 LGHNA and CDR2 YNFKEQ come from the germline V gene.

The chain carries TRBV6-1 and TRBJ2-1; possibly TRBD2 for D (6 bases). This CDR3 region has 15 residues. The germline gives CDR1 MNHNS, CDR2 SASEGT. The V end was cut by 4 bases, the J end by 3 bases, with 13 bases between. Here the CDR3 reads CASSGRVGVYNEQFF. The DNA for the CDR3 is TGTGCCAGCAGTGGGAGGGTTGGGGTCTACAATGAGCAGTTCTTC.

The chain carries TRBV6-1 and TRBJ2-1, with 9 nucleotides matching TRBD2. CDR1 is MNHNS, CDR2 SASEGT, per germline. The CDR3 runs to 15 residues. Trimming cost V 2 bases and J 9 bases; bases outside gene matches: 8. Here the CDR3 DNA reads TGTGCCAGCAGTGAAAGGGCGGGGGGGCTTATTGAGCAGTTCTTC. This sequence encodes CASSERAGGLIEQFF.

This clone was observed a handful of times. V and J are TRBV5-1 and TRBJ1-1; possible D gene TRBD1, 6 bases. The CDR3 contains 15 residues. V lost 3 bases and J lost 0, with 12 bases in between. Germline-derived CDR1 and CDR2 are SGHRS and YFSETQ. The CDR3 loop reads CASSWGAGMNTEAFF. CDR3 DNA: TGCGCCAGCAGCTGGGGGGCCGGCATGAACACTGAAGCTTTCTTT.

The chain employs TRBV5-1 and TRBJ1-1, with D possibly being TRBD1 (6 bases). The germline V gene encodes CDR1 SGHRS and CDR2 YFSETQ. Trimming took 0 bases from V and 4 from J, leaving 13 bases between them. The CDR3 spans 15 residues. CDR3 protein: CASSLEDSLGTEAFF. In DNA, the CDR3 is TGCGCCAGCAGCTTGGAGGACAGCCTGGGCACTGAAGCTTTCTTT.

The rearrangement links TRBV7-9 to TRBJ1-2; TRBD1 matches at 12 bases. Trimming removed 6 bases from V and 5 bases from J; junction bases left unmatched: 7. The CDR3 is 15 residues long. Germline-derived CDR1 and CDR2 are SEHNR and FQNEAQ (reference sequence). The CDR3 coding sequence is TGTGCCAGCAGACACGGGACAGGGGGCGCATATGGCTACACCTTC. It specifies CASRHGTGGAYGYTF.